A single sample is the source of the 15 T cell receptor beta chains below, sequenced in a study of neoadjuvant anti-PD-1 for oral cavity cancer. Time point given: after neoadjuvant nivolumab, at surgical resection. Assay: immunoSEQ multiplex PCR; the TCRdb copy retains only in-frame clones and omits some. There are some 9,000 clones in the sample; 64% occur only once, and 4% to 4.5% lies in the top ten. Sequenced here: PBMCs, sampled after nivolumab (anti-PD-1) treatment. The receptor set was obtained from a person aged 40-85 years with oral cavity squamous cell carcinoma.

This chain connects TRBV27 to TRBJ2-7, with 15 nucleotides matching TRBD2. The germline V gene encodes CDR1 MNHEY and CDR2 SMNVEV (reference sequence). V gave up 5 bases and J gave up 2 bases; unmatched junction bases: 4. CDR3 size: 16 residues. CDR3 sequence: CASSLRTSGRAYEQYF. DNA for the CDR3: TGTGCCAGCAGTCTTCGGACTAGCGGGAGGGCCTACGAGCAGTACTTC.

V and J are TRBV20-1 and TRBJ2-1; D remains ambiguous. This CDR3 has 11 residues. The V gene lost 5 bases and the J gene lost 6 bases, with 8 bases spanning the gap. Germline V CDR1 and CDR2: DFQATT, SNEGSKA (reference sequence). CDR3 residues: CSASIFNEQFF. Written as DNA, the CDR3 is TGCAGTGCTTCGATCTTCAATGAGCAGTTCTTC.

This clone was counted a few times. The chain's CDR3 is CATSSPDRAYGYTF. CDR3 in DNA: TGTGCCACCAGCAGCCCAGACAGGGCCTATGGCTACACCTTC. The V call is TRBV15, the J call TRBJ1-2, with TRBD1 identical over 7 bases. The CDR3 runs 14 residues. The J segment lost 4 bases and the V segment lost 3 bases, leaving 5 bases of the junction unmatched. CDR1 is LNHNV, CDR2 YYDKDF, per germline (reference sequence).

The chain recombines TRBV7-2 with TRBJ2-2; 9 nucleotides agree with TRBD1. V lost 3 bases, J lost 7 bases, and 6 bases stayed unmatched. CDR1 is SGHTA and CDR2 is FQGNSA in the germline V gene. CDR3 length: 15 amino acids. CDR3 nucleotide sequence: TGTGCCAGCAGCTTGACAGGGGGAAGGGGCGGGGAGCTGTTTTTT. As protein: CASSLTGGRGGELFF.

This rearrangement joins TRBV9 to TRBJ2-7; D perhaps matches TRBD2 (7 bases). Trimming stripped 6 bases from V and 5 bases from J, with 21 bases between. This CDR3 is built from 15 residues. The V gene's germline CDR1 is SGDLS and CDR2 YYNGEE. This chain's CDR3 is CASIQVDGGPNEQYF. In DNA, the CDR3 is TGTGCCAGCATCCAAGTAGACGGGGGGCCCAACGAGCAGTACTTC.

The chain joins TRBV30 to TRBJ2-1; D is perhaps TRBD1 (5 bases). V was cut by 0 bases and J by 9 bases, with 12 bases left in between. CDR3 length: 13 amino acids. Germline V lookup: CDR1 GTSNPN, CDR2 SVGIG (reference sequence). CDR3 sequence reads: CAWSVGALAEQFF. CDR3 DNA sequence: TGTGCCTGGAGTGTAGGGGCTTTGGCTGAGCAGTTCTTC. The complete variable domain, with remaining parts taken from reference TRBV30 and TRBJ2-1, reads SQTIHQWPATLVQPVGSPLSLECTVEGTSNPNLYWYRQAAGRGLQLLFYSVGIGQISSEVPQNLSASRPQDRQFILSSKKLLLSDSGFYLCAWSVGALAEQFFGPGTRLTVL.

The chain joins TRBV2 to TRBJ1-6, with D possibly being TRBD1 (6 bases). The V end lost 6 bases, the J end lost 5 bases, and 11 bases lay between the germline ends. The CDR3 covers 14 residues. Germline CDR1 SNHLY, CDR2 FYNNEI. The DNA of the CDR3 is TGTGCCAGCAGAGAGCAGGGGAATAATTCACCCCTCCACTTT. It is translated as CASREQGNNSPLHF.

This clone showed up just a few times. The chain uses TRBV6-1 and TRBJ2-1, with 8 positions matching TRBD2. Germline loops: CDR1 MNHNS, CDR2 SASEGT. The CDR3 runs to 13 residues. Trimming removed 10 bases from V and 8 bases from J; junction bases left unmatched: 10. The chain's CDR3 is CATVGTSFHEQFF. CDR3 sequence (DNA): TGTGCCACCGTTGGGACTAGTTTCCATGAGCAGTTCTTC.

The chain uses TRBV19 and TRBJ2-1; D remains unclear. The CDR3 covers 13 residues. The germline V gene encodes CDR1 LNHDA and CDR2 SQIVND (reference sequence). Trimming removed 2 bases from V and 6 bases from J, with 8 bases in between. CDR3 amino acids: CASSILLPNEQFF. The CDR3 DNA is TGTGCCAGTAGTATACTACTACCCAATGAGCAGTTCTTC.

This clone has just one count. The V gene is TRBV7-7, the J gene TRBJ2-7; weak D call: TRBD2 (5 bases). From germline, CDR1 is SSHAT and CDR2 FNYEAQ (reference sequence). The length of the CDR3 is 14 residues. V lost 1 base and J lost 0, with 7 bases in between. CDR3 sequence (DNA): TGTGCCAGCAGCTTAGTTCGGGGCTCCTACGAGCAGTACTTC. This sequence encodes CASSLVRGSYEQYF.

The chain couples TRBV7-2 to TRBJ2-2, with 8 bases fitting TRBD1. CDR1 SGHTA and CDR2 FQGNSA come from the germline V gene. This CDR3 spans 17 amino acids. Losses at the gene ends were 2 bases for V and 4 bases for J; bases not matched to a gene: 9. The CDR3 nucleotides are TGTGCCAGCAGCTTAATAGGACAGGGCATTATCACCGGGGAGCTGTTTTTT. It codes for CASSLIGQGIITGELFF. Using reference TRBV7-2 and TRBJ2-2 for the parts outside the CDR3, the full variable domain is GAGVSQSPSNKVTEKGKDVELRCDPISGHTALYWYRQSLGQGLEFLIYFQGNSAPDKSGLPSDRFSAERTGGSVSTLTIQRTQQEDSAVYLCASSLIGQGIITGELFFGEGSRLTVL.

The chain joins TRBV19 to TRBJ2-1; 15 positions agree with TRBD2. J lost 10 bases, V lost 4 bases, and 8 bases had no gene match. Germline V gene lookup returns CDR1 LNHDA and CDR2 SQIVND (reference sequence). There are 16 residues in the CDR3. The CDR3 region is CASSTRTSGGAREQFF. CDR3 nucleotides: TGTGCCAGTAGTACCCGGACTAGCGGGGGGGCGAGGGAGCAGTTCTTC.

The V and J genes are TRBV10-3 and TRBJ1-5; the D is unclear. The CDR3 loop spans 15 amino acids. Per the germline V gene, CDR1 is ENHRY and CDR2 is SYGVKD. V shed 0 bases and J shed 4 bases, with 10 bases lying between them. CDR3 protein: CAISESATGNQPQHF. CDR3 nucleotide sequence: TGTGCCATCAGTGAGTCGGCCACGGGTAATCAGCCCCAGCATTTT.

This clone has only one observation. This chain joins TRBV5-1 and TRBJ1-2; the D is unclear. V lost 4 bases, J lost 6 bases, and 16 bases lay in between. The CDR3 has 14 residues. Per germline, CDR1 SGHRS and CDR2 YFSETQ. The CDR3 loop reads CASSHSEGDDGYTF. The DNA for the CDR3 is TGCGCCAGCAGCCACTCGGAGGGCGACGATGGCTACACCTTC.

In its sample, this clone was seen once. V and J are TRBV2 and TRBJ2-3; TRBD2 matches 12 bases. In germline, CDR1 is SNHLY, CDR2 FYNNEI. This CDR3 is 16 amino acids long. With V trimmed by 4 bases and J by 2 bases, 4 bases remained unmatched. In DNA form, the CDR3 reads TGTGCCAGCAGTGGCTCTAGCGGGGGGGTCACAGATACGCAGTATTTT. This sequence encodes CASSGSSGGVTDTQYF.